This T cell receptor (beta chain) was retrieved from a study of T cell responses to AZD1222 COVID-19 vaccine. In the study overall: Recipients boosted at about 4 weeks or about 12 weeks are pooled.

Profiling relied on immunoSEQ multiplex PCR, and the TCRdb table lists in-frame clones only, not all of them. The table lists some 120,000 clones, roughly 90% of them singletons. The sample holds a few counts of this clone. The antigen remains unidentified. CDR3 length equals 13 residues. After removal of 6 bases from V and 2 bases from J, the junction contained 3 bases not matched to a gene. Germline assignment: CDR1 LNHDA and CDR2 SQIVND (reference sequence). The study, taken as a whole, reports: Most donors were white British, females outnumbered males, and clonal diversity was possibly underestimated. Variant regions that are unmutated are reportedly the target of nearly half of spike-specific TCRs.

J is TRBJ1-1 and V is TRBV19; TRBD1 aligns across 7 bases. This material consisted of peripheral blood, taken on day 0 of AZD1222 vaccination. This TCR derives from an adult in good health. The CDR3 nucleotides read TGTGCCAGTAGGACAGGGTATAACACTGAAGCTTTCTTT. Encoded protein: CASRTGYNTEAFF.